Listed below are T cell receptor beta chains from one sample, sequenced in a study of CD8 T cells in Susac syndrome. TCRdb itself ran the immunoSEQ multiplex PCR reads through MiXCR, one entry per CDR3 protein. The sample includes about 240,000 distinct CDR3 sequences, about 95% seen only once; the top ten take 0.1%. Sequenced sample: CD4+ T cells from PBMCs. The receptors were sampled from a human donor with Susac syndrome. The CDR3 runs from the conserved cysteine through the conserved F or W.

v_call	cdr3_length	j_call	cdr3_aa
TRBV19	13	TRBJ1-5	CASKGQGDQPQHF
TRBV25-1	16	TRBJ2-3	CASSAASGAGTDTQYF
TRBV29-1	11	TRBJ1-2	CSVGHTGGYTF
TRBV9	15	TRBJ1-5	CASSAGGQGNQPQHF
TRBV10-3	16	TRBJ2-7	CAISEYRPGEGYEQYF
TRBV7-2	17	TRBJ2-2	CASSVLGAVGTRGELFF
TRBV4-1	13	TRBJ2-1	CASSLPGISEQFF
TRBV7-2	14	TRBJ1-4	CASAMYATNEKLFF
TRBV29-1	13	TRBJ1-1	CSAGDRSNTEAFF
TRBV11-1	14	TRBJ2-1	CASSKLAGVDEQFF
TRBV20-1	15	TRBJ2-3	CSAINRGVSTDTQYF
TRBV30	13	TRBJ2-1	CAWSGWVYNEQFF
TRBV7-7	15	TRBJ2-1	CASSPRASNSNEQFF
TRBV12-3/TRBV12-4	14	TRBJ1-1	CASSSQGGNTEAFF
TRBV20-1	14	TRBJ2-7	CSASSGTSTYEQYF
TRBV19	14	TRBJ2-7	CASSNGGTNYEQYF
TRBV29-1	14	TRBJ2-3	CSVEGRLHTDTQYF
TRBV30	14	TRBJ2-7	CAWNVGTGFSEQYF